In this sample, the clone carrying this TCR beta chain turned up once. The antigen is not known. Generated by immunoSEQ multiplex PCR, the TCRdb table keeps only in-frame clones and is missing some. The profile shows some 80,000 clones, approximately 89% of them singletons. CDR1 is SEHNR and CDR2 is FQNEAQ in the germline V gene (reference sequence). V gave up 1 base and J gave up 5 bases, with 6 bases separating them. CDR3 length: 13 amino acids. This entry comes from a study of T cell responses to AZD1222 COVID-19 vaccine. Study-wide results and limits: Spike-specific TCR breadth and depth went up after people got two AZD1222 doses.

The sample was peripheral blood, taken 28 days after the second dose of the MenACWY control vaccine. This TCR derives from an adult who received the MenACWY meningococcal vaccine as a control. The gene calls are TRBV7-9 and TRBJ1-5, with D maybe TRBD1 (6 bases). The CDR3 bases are TGTGCCAGCAGCTTAGGGACAGATCAGCCCCAGCATTTT. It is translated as CASSLGTDQPQHF.